This paragraph covers one T cell receptor beta chain sequence. Antigen unknown. This PCR relied on a set of 60 Vbeta primers and 13 Jbeta primers. Clones were sequenced by immunoSEQ multiplex PCR, and TCRdb holds only the in-frame ones, with some missing. This sample carries 120,000 to 150,000 clones, over 70% of them seen once, and the ten largest clones take more than 0.85%. The data are from a study of cytomegalovirus exposure and HLA in healthy donors. Germline V gives CDR1 SGDLS, CDR2 YYNGEE. V shed 4 bases, J shed 4 bases, and the junction held 11 bases outside the gene matches. The CDR3 runs 18 residues. Findings and caveats of the study: A missense variant in DCLRE1C was later tied to TCR beta V- and J-gene trimming.

What was sequenced was PBMCs. The genes are TRBV9 and TRBJ2-2; 12 bases fit TRBD1. The receptor was derived from a man between 18 and 35 years old in good health and CMV-seronegative. CDR3 amino acids: CASSPRGDRGPITGELFF. Here the CDR3 DNA reads TGTGCCAGCAGCCCTCGAGGGGACAGGGGGCCGATCACCGGGGAGCTGTTTTTT.